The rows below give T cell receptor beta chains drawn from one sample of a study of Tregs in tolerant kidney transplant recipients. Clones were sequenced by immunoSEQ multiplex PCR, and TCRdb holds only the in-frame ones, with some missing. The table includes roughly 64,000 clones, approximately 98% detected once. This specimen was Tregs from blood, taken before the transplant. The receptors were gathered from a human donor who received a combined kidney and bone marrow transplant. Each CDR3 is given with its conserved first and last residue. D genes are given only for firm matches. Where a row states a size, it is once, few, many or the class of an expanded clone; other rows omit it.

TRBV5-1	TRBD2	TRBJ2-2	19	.	TGCGCCAGCAGCTTGCTGTTAACTAGCGGGAGGGCCGTCACCGGGGAGCTGTTTTTT	CASSLLLTSGRAVTGELFF
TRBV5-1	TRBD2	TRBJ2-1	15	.	TGCGCCAGCAGCTACCAGCGGGGGGGCCTCGGTGAGCAGTTCTTC	CASSYQRGGLGEQFF
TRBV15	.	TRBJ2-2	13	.	TGTGCCACCAGCAGCCACAGCACCGGGGAGCTGTTTTTT	CATSSHSTGELFF
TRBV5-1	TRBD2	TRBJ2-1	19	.	TGCGCCAGCAGCCCATGGACTAGCGGGGGAAGCGGGTCCTACAATGAGCAGTTCTTC	CASSPWTSGGSGSYNEQFF
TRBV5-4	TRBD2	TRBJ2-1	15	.	TGTGCCAGCAGCTCCGGGACTAGCGGGTACAACGAGCAGTTCTTC	CASSSGTSGYNEQFF
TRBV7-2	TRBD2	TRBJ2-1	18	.	TGTGCCAGCAGCCCCCATAGCGGGAGGACAAGCTCCTACAATGAGCAGTTCTTC	CASSPHSGRTSSYNEQFF
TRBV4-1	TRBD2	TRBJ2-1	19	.	TGCGCCAGCAGCCAAGATCTCGTTTTGGCTAGCGGCTCCTACAATGAGCAGTTCTTC	CASSQDLVLASGSYNEQFF
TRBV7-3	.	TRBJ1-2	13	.	TGTGCCAGCAGCTTAAACAGGGATGGTGGCTACACCTTC	CASSLNRDGGYTF
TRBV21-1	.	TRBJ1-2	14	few	TGTGCCAGCAGCAAAGTCGGGAGTCCCTATGGCTACACCTTC	CASSKVGSPYGYTF
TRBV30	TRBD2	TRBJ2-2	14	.	TGTGCCTGGAATAGCGGGAGGGTAACCGGGGAGCTGTTTTTT	CAWNSGRVTGELFF
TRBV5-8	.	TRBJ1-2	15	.	TGTGCCAGCAGCTTTGCGCCTAGGCGCACTTATGGCTACACCTTC	CASSFAPRRTYGYTF
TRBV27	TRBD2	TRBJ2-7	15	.	TGTGCCAGCAGTGCCGGGACTAGCGGGTCCTACGAGCAGTACTTC	CASSAGTSGSYEQYF
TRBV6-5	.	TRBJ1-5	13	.	TGTGCCAGCAGTTACCGTAGCAATCAGCCCCAGCATTTT	CASSYRSNQPQHF
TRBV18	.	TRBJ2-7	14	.	TGTGCCAGCTCACCGAGAGACAGGTCCTACGAGCAGTACTTC	CASSPRDRSYEQYF
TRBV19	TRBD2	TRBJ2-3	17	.	TGTGCCAGTAGTTCTAGCGGGAGTCCGAGTAGCACAGATACGCAGTATTTT	CASSSSGSPSSTDTQYF
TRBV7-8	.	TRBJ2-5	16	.	TGTGCCAGCAGCTTAGGCCCAGGGGTTGGACAGGAGACCCAGTACTTC	CASSLGPGVGQETQYF
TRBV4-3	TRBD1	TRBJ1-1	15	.	TGCGCCAGCAGCCAAGATAGGACAGGCTACACTGAAGCTTTCTTT	CASSQDRTGYTEAFF
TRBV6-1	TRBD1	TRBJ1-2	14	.	TGTGCCGGACGTCCAGGGGGACCTAACTATGGCTACACCTTC	CAGRPGGPNYGYTF
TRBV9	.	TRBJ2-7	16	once	TGTGCCAGCAGCGTAGCTGGCGGAGGGTACTCCTACGAGCAGTACTTC	CASSVAGGGYSYEQYF
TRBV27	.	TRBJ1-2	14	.	TGTGCCAGCAGTTTTAGCCCAGGGCCCTATGGCTACACCTTC	CASSFSPGPYGYTF
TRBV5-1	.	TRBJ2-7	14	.	TGCGCCAGCAGCTTCGGGGTCGGCTCCTACGAGCAGTACTTC	CASSFGVGSYEQYF
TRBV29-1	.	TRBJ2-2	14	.	TGCAGCGTTGCTGGGCACGCGAACACCGGGGAGCTGTTTTTT	CSVAGHANTGELFF
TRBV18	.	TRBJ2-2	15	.	TGTGCCAGCTCACCACGAGGAGCGAACACCGGGGAGCTGTTTTTT	CASSPRGANTGELFF
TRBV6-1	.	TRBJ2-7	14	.	TGTGCCAGCAGTGGGCGGTGGATTTCCTACGAGCAGTACTTC	CASSGRWISYEQYF
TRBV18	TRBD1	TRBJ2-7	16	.	TGTGCCAGCTCACCACGGGACAGGGAGTTCGCTTACGAGCAGTACTTC	CASSPRDREFAYEQYF
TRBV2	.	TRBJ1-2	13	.	TGTGCCATTCGTCAGGACGGGGGTAATGGCTACACCTTC	CAIRQDGGNGYTF
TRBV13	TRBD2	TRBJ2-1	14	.	TGTGCCAGCGGTGCGGGAGGGAGTTACAATGAGCAGTTCTTC	CASGAGGSYNEQFF
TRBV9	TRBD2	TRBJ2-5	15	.	TGTGCCAGCAGCCCCGGGACTAGCGACCAAGAGACCCAGTACTTC	CASSPGTSDQETQYF
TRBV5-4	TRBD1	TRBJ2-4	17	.	TGTGCCAGCAGCCCGGGACAGGGCGAAGGTTGGCGGGCCATTCAGTACTTC	CASSPGQGEGWRAIQYF
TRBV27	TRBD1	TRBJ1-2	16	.	TGTGCCAGCAGTTTGACAGGGGCCCAGCAAGGGTATGGCTACACCTTC	CASSLTGAQQGYGYTF
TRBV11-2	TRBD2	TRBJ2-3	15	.	TGTGCCAGCAGCCTGGAGCCGGGACTAGCGGGGGAGCAGTATTTT	CASSLEPGLAGEQYF
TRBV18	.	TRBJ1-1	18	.	TGTGCCAGCTCACGACCGACAGGCACCCATAGAACGAACACTGAAGCTTTCTTT	CASSRPTGTHRTNTEAFF
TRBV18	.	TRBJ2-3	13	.	TGTGCCAGCTCACCACCGTTGACTGATACGCAGTATTTT	CASSPPLTDTQYF
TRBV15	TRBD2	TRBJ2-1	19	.	TGTGCCACCAGCAGACCTCTATACCTTACTAGCGGGGTTTACAATGAGCAGTTCTTC	CATSRPLYLTSGVYNEQFF
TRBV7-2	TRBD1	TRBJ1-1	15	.	TGTGCCAGCAGCTTAACAGGGGCGCATTACACTGAAGCTTTCTTT	CASSLTGAHYTEAFF
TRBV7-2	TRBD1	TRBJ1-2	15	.	TGTGCCAGCAGCTTAAATTGGGGGGACAGCTATGGCTACACCTTC	CASSLNWGDSYGYTF
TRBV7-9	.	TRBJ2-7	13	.	TGTGCCAGCAGCTTATCGGGTACCTACGAGCAGTACTTC	CASSLSGTYEQYF
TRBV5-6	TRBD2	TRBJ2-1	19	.	TGTGCCAGCAGCCTGGGGTGGGGGGGACGCCGTGGATTGGGGAATGAGCAGTTCTTC	CASSLGWGGRRGLGNEQFF
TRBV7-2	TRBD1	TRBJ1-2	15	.	TGTGCCAGCAGCTTATGGGGACAGGGAGGCACGGGCTACACCTTC	CASSLWGQGGTGYTF
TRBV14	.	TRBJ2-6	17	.	TGTGCCAGCAGCCAAGGGACACCTCCTAGAGGGGCCAACGTCCTGACTTTC	CASSQGTPPRGANVLTF
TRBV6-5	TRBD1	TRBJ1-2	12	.	TGTGCCAGCAGGCGGACAGGGTTTGGCTACACCTTC	CASRRTGFGYTF
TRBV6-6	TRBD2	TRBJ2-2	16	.	TGTGCCAGCAGTGGGACTAGCGGGAAGAACACCGGGGAGCTGTTTTTT	CASSGTSGKNTGELFF
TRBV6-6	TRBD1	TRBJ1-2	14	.	TGTGCCAGCAGTTACTCGGACAGGGACGGTGGCTACACCTTC	CASSYSDRDGGYTF
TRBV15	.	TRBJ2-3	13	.	TGTGCCACCAGCAGAGACCGGTTAGATACGCAGTATTTT	CATSRDRLDTQYF
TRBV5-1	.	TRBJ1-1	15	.	TGCGCCAGCAGCTTGGGTGTCAGGGTAAACACTGAAGCTTTCTTT	CASSLGVRVNTEAFF
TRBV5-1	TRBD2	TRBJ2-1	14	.	TGCGCCAGCAGCTTAGGACTAGTAGGCAATGAGCAGTTCTTC	CASSLGLVGNEQFF
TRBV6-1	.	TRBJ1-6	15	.	TGTGCCAGCAGTGATCGAGTCGCGGGCTGGTCACCCCTCCACTTT	CASSDRVAGWSPLHF
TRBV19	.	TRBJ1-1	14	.	TGTGCCAGTACCCTCGGTCGATTGAACACTGAAGCTTTCTTT	CASTLGRLNTEAFF
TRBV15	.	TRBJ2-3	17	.	TGTGCCACCAGCAGAGATGTGGAGGGGGCGAAAACAGATACGCAGTATTTT	CATSRDVEGAKTDTQYF
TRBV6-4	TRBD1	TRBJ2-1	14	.	TGTGCCAGCAGCCCCGGACAGGCCTATAATGAGCAGTTCTTC	CASSPGQAYNEQFF
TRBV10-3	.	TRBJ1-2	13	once	TGTGCCATCAGTGGTCTTGGACAATCTGGCTACACCTTC	CAISGLGQSGYTF
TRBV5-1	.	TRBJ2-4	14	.	TGCGCCAGCAGCTTGGCAGATCCCTCCCGCATTCAGTACTTC	CASSLADPSRIQYF